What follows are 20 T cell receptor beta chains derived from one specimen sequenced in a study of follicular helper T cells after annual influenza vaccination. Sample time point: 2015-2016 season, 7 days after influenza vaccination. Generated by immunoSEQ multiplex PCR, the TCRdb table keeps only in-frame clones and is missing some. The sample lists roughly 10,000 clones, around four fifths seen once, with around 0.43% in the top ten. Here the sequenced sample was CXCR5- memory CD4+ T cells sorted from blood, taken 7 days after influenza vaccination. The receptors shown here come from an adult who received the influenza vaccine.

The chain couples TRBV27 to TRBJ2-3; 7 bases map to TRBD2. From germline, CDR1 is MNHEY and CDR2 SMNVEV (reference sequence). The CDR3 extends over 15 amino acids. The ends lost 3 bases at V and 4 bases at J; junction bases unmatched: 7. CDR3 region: CASSFVGGGSDTQYF. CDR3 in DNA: TGTGCCAGCAGTTTTGTTGGGGGGGGTTCAGATACGCAGTATTTT.

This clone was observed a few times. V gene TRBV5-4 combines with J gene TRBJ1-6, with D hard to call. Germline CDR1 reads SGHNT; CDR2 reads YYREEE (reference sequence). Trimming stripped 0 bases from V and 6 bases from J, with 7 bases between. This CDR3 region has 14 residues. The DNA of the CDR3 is TGTGCCAGCAGCTTGGAACGGATTAATTCACCCCTCCACTTT. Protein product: CASSLERINSPLHF.

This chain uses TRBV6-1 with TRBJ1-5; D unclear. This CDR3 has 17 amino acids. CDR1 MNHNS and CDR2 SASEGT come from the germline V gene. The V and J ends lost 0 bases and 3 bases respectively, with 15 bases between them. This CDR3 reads CASSEARATALNQPQHF. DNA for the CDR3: TGTGCCAGCAGTGAAGCCCGAGCGACGGCCCTCAATCAGCCCCAGCATTTT.

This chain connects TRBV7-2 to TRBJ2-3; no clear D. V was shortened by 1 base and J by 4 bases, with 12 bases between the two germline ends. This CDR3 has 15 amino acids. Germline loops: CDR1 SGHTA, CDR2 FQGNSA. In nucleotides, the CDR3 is TGTGCCAGCAGCTTAGGGGCCTTCCCCCCAGATACGCAGTATTTT. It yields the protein CASSLGAFPPDTQYF.

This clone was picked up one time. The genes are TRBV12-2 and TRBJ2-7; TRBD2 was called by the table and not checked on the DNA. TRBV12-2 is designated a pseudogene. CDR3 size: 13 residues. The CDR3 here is CASLRGGSYEQYF. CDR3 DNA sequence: TGTGCAAGTCTTCGCGGGGGCTCCTACGAGCAGTACTTC.

The DNA of the CDR3 is TGTGCCAGCAGCCCCCGAGGACGGAGTAGAGAGACCCAGTACTTC. As protein: CASSPRGRSRETQYF. V usage is TRBV7-8 and J usage is TRBJ2-5; no reliable D call. The CDR3 contains 15 residues. CDR1 SGHVS and CDR2 FQNEAQ come from the germline V gene. V was pared by 5 bases and J by 4 bases, with 17 bases between.

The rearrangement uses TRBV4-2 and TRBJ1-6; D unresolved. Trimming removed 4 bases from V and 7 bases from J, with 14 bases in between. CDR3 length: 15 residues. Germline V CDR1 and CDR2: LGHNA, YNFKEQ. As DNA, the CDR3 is TGTGCCAGCAGCCCAAACAGTTTTGGGAATTCACCCCTCCACTTT. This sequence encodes CASSPNSFGNSPLHF.

The DNA for the CDR3 is TGTGCCAGCAGTCTCGTTGATACGCAGTATTTT. Protein: CASSLVDTQYF. The rearrangement joins TRBV14 to TRBJ2-3; the D is unclear. The germline gives CDR1 SGHDN, CDR2 FVKESK. Trimming took off 6 bases at V and 6 bases at J, with 7 bases between the two ends. CDR3 length equals 11 residues.

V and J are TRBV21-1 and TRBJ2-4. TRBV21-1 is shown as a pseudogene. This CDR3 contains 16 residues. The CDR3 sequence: CATEPLGYVAKNIQYF. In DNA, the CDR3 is TGTGCCACGGAACCCCTGGGATACGTAGCCAAAAACATTCAGTACTTC.

In nucleotides, the CDR3 is TGTGCCAGCAGCGCGCGTACAGATACGCAGTATTTT. Amino acid sequence: CASSARTDTQYF. This chain connects TRBV11-3 to TRBJ2-3, with D unclear. Trimming took 5 bases from V and 3 from J, leaving 6 bases between them. Germline assignment: CDR1 SGHNT and CDR2 YENEEA. The CDR3 extends over 12 amino acids.

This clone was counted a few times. The CDR3 loop reads CASSPRGNSPLHF. The CDR3 region has the DNA TGTGCCAGCAGTCCCCGGGGGAATTCACCCCTCCACTTT. The chain links TRBV28 to TRBJ1-6; D perhaps matches TRBD1 (5 bases). Germline V CDR1 and CDR2: MDHEN, SYDVKM. This CDR3 has 13 residues. V was trimmed by 5 bases and J by 7 bases, leaving 9 bases between them.

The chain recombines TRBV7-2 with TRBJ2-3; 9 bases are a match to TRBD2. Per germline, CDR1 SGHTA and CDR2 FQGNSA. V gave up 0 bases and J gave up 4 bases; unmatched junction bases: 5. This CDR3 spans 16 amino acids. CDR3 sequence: CASSLASGGKADTQYF. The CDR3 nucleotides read TGTGCCAGCAGCTTAGCTAGCGGGGGCAAGGCAGATACGCAGTATTTT.

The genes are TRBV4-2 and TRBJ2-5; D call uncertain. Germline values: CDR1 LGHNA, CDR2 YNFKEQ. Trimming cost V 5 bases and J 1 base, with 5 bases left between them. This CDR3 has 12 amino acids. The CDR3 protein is CASSLSQETQYF. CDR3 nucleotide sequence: TGTGCCAGCAGCTTGTCCCAAGAGACCCAGTACTTC.

The DNA for the CDR3 is TGTGCCAGCAGAAACCGACGGATAACTGGGGATGAGCAGTTCTTC. Amino acid sequence: CASRNRRITGDEQFF. V and J are TRBV28 and TRBJ2-1, with no clear D. CDR3 length equals 15 residues. From germline, CDR1 is MDHEN and CDR2 SYDVKM. Deletions cut 6 bases from V and 8 bases from J, with 20 bases between. Together with reference TRBV28 and TRBJ2-1, the CDR3 gives the full variable domain: DVKVTQSSRYLVKRTGEKVFLECVQDMDHENMFWYRQDPGLGLRLIYFSYDVKMKEKGDIPEGYSVSREKKERFSLILESASTNQTSMYLCASRNRRITGDEQFFGPGTRLTVL.

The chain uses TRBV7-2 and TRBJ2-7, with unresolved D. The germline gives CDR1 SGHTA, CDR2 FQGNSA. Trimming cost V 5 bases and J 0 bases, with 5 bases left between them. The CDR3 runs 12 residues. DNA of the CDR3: TGTGCCAGCAGCATCTACTCCTACGAGCAGTACTTC. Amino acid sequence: CASSIYSYEQYF.

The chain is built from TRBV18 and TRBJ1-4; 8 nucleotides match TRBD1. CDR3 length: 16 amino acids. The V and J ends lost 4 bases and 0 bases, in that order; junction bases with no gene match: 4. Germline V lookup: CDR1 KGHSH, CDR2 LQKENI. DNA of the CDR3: TGTGCCAGCTCACGGGGACAGGTTGCAACTAATGAAAAACTGTTTTTT. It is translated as CASSRGQVATNEKLFF.

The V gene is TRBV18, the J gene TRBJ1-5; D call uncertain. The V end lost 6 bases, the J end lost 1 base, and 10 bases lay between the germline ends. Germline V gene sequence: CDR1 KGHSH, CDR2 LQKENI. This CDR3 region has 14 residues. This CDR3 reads CASSAGISNQPQHF. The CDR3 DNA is TGTGCCAGCTCCGCCGGGATCAGCAATCAGCCCCAGCATTTT.

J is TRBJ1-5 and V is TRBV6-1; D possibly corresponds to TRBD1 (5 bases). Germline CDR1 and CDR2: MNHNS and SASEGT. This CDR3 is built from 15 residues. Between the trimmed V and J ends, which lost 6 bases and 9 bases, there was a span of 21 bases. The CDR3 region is CASSHGRSSGGPQHF. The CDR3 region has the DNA TGTGCCAGCAGCCACGGGCGCAGCTCCGGGGGGCCCCAGCATTTT.

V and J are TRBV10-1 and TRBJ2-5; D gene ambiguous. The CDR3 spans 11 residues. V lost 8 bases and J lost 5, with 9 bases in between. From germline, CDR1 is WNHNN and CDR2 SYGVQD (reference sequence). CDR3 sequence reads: CASELNETQYF. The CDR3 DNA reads TGCGCCAGCGAGTTGAACGAGACCCAGTACTTC.

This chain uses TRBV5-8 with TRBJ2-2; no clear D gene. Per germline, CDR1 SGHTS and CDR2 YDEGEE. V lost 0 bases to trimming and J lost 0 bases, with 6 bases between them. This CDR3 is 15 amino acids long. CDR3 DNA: TGTGCCAGCAGCTTGGGGACGTCGAACACCGGGGAGCTGTTTTTT. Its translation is CASSLGTSNTGELFF.